A selection of T cell receptor beta chains follows, all from one sample in a study of regulatory T cells in long-lasting Graves disease. MiXCR, run by TCRdb on the multiplex PCR reads, gives a single entry per CDR3 protein. The table shows around 450,000 distinct CDR3 sequences, with around a fifth occurring only once. Here the sequenced sample was peripheral blood mononuclear cells (PBMCs), taken when the disease was refractory, from a patient treated with antithyroid drugs. The receptor set was obtained from a female donor with Graves disease. The conserved cysteine and the conserved F or W are not part of the CDR3 here.

V: TRBV2
J: TRBJ1-4
CDR3: ASSEELVGKLF

V: TRBV29-1
J: TRBJ2-7
CDR3: SVGRQGYEQY

V: TRBV10-3
J: TRBJ1-4
CDR3: ATQATNEKLF

V: TRBV20-1
J: TRBJ2-4
CDR3: SVGGSNAIAKNIQY

V: TRBV9
J: TRBJ1-1
CDR3: ASSVGPGGGTTEAF

V: TRBV5-1
J: TRBJ2-5
CDR3: ASSLAIISGGQETQY

V: TRBV7-9
J: TRBJ2-7
CDR3: ASSENSYEQY

V: TRBV28
J: TRBJ1-1
CDR3: ASSLDWGVGSLNTEAF

V: TRBV7-9
J: TRBJ1-1
CDR3: ASSTTGEMRNTEAF

V: TRBV3-1
J: TRBJ1-3
CDR3: ASSQAQGATIY

V: TRBV11-2
J: TRBJ2-5
CDR3: ASQLAGGKTQY

V: TRBV9
J: TRBJ2-5
CDR3: ASSGASGGYQETQY

V: TRBV6-1
J: TRBJ2-3
CDR3: ASRSIAGRADTQY

V: TRBV5-1
J: TRBJ2-7
CDR3: ASSSPHPPVASYEQY

V: TRBV14
J: TRBJ2-5
CDR3: ASSQVFETQY

V: TRBV4-1
J: TRBJ2-7
CDR3: ASSQVGGSYNEQY

V: TRBV5-1
J: TRBJ1-1
CDR3: ASSLGQENTEAF

V: TRBV20-1
J: TRBJ2-7
CDR3: SANPATYYEQY

V: TRBV30
J: TRBJ2-2
CDR3: AWTSGILLGELF

V: TRBV28
J: TRBJ1-1
CDR3: ASSLETEAF

V: TRBV11-3
J: TRBJ1-1
CDR3: ASSPGASGRTEAF

V: TRBV20-1
J: TRBJ1-1
CDR3: SAPTRGNTEAF

V: TRBV2
J: TRBJ2-7
CDR3: ASSGGTGNEQY

V: TRBV6-1
J: TRBJ1-6
CDR3: ASTFRDRVNSPLH

V: TRBV19
J: TRBJ1-6
CDR3: ASKEDSGAPLH

V: TRBV7-2
J: TRBJ2-5
CDR3: ASSWQSSQETQY

V: TRBV5-6
J: TRBJ1-1
CDR3: ASSRSTEAF

V: TRBV11-2
J: TRBJ1-1
CDR3: ASSSPGGGTEAF

V: TRBV29-1
J: TRBJ1-1
CDR3: SVRDRGSSFLMNTEAF

V: TRBV12-3/TRBV12-4
J: TRBJ1-5
CDR3: ASRRPRGPQH

V: TRBV14
J: TRBJ1-3
CDR3: ASRKGLGNTIY

V: TRBV3-1
J: TRBJ2-7
CDR3: ASSQDGGYSHEQY

V: TRBV30
J: TRBJ2-7
CDR3: AWIGDYEQY

V: TRBV3-1
J: TRBJ2-5
CDR3: ASSQERTGIKETQY

V: TRBV10-1
J: TRBJ2-7
CDR3: ASSESGREYEQY

V: TRBV28
J: TRBJ1-2
CDR3: ASSLIGLGPGRNYGYT

V: TRBV2
J: TRBJ1-2
CDR3: ASSDAGMYGYT

V: TRBV27
J: TRBJ1-2
CDR3: ASSSRRGYGYT

V: TRBV27
J: TRBJ1-5
CDR3: ASSLSGTGSGQPQH

V: TRBV20-1
J: TRBJ2-5
CDR3: SARDPAGSGETQY

V: TRBV13
J: TRBJ2-7
CDR3: ASSLGRQIYEQY

V: TRBV6-1
J: TRBJ2-7
CDR3: ASRYTSSYEQY

V: TRBV12-5
J: TRBJ2-5
CDR3: ASGLVFSGTQETQY

V: TRBV5-4
J: TRBJ2-3
CDR3: ASSPRTYRADTQY

V: TRBV6-1
J: TRBJ1-1
CDR3: GSNRDRVNTEAF

V: TRBV7-9
J: TRBJ2-7
CDR3: ASSLGAARSEQY

V: TRBV6-1
J: TRBJ1-5
CDR3: ASSWWANQPQH

V: TRBV5-1
J: TRBJ1-2
CDR3: ASSLYPGQALLGYT

V: TRBV5-1
J: TRBJ2-5
CDR3: ASSSRDRGLGVIQETQY

V: TRBV12-3/TRBV12-4
J: TRBJ1-4
CDR3: ASSRDIREKLF

V: TRBV7-3
J: TRBJ2-7
CDR3: ASSLSGGGPYEQY

V: TRBV20-1
J: TRBJ1-4
CDR3: SARRGAGNEKLF

V: TRBV11-2
J: TRBJ1-1
CDR3: ASSLVEGGNTEAF